Listed here are 24 T cell receptor beta chains from one sample, sequenced in a study of molecular identifiers for immune sequencing clone quantification. In TCRdb, the PCR reads were re-called with MiXCR into one record per CDR3 protein. This sample carries 80,000 to 100,000 distinct CDR3 sequences, 20% to 25% of them seen once, and the ten largest clones take approximately 0.94%. Source material: naive CD8+ T cells from blood, with Jurkat cell RNA spiked in. Subset: FACS-sorted CD8+CD4-CCR7+CD45RA+ naive T cells. These receptors were obtained from a human donor in good health. Some libraries in this study had Jurkat cell RNA spiked in.

This clonotype was seen more than once but under ten times. This sequence may be a read error, since a much larger clone differs from it by one base. The rearrangement links TRBV7-8 to TRBJ1-1, with D perhaps matching TRBD1 (6 bases). The CDR3 has 13 residues. The germline V gene has CDR1 SGHVS and CDR2 FQNEAQ. V was clipped by 6 bases and J by 6 bases, with 14 bases between them. The CDR3 reads CASSDMGGPEAFF. The CDR3 DNA is TGTGCCAGCAGTGACATGGGGGGCCCTGAAGCTTTCTTT.

As to this clonotype: This may arise from a read error, as a much more abundant clone is one base away. J is TRBJ2-7 and V is TRBV4-1; TRBD1 might be the D (7 bases). The CDR3 is made up of 15 amino acids. Germline V lookup: CDR1 MGHRA, CDR2 YSYEKL. The CDR3 here is CASGHVPGGQREQYF. The CDR3 DNA reads as TGCGCCAGCGGCCACGTTCCCGGGGGACAGCGCGAGCAGTACTTC.

This clonotype was recorded many times. The V call is TRBV24-1, the J call TRBJ2-2, with a possible D match to TRBD1 (5 bases). With 7 bases removed from V and 1 base from J, the gap between germline ends came to 6 bases. The CDR3 runs to 13 residues. The V gene's germline CDR1 is KGHDR and CDR2 SFDVKD. The CDR3 reads CATRDKNTGELFF. The CDR3 region has the DNA TGTGCCACCAGGGACAAGAACACCGGGGAGCTGTTTTTT.

A word on this clonotype: The junction departs from germline at one end; a sequencing error may be responsible. The rearrangement uses TRBV6-2 or TRBV6-3 and TRBJ2-7; D is perhaps TRBD1 or TRBD2 (5 bases each). Germline values: CDR1 MNHEY, CDR2 SVGEGT. This CDR3 is 16 amino acids long. The CDR3, as DNA: TGTGCATACGAAGCCGGGTTAGGGACGGGCTCCTGCGAGCAGTACTTC. Translation gives CAYEAGLGTGSCEQYF.

This clonotype has a count of ten or more. V usage is TRBV29-1 and J usage is TRBJ2-3; 10 nucleotides line up with TRBD2. CDR1 and CDR2 (germline): SQVTM, ANQGSEA. The CDR3 has 17 amino acids. Trimming removed 2 bases from V and 4 bases from J; junction bases left unmatched: 12. CDR3 loop: CSVERVAGGSFPDTQYF. The CDR3 region has the DNA TGCAGCGTTGAAAGGGTAGCGGGAGGCTCCTTCCCAGATACGCAGTATTTT.

This clonotype was seen repeatedly, ten times or more. CDR3 sequence: CASSEARSSTDTQYF. The CDR3 DNA is TGTGCCAGCAGTGAAGCGAGAAGCAGCACAGATACGCAGTATTTT. The gene calls are TRBV2 and TRBJ2-3, with D hard to call. Germline CDR1 SNHLY, CDR2 FYNNEI. V lost 0 bases and J 0 bases, leaving 7 bases between the germline ends. The CDR3 has 15 amino acids.

Concerning this clonotype itself: This may arise from a read error, as a much more abundant clone is one base away. The genes are TRBV12-3 or TRBV12-4 and TRBJ2-3, with D possibly matching TRBD2 (7 bases). Trimming shortened V by 3 bases and J by 5 bases, and 15 bases separated the two germline ends. CDR3 length equals 15 residues. DNA for the CDR3: TGTGCCAGCAGTTTTACAGTGGGAGGGGGAGATACGCAGTATTTT. Its translation is CASSFTVGGGDTQYF.

This clonotype was recorded many times. V and J are TRBV7-6 and TRBJ1-5; D call uncertain. V gave up 0 bases and J gave up 5 bases, with 8 bases separating them. Germline-derived CDR1 and CDR2 are SGHVS and FNYEAQ. This CDR3 contains 14 residues. DNA of the CDR3: TGTGCCAGCAGCTTAGCCCGGACCGATCAGCCCCAGCATTTT. Translating gives CASSLARTDQPQHF.

This clonotype was found many times. This chain connects TRBV2 to TRBJ2-3; D may be TRBD2 (6 bases). Germline lookup yields CDR1 SNHLY and CDR2 FYNNEI. The CDR3 is 15 residues long. With 8 bases removed from V and 0 bases from J, the gap between germline ends came to 15 bases. The CDR3, as DNA: TGTGCCAGCGGAGGGAGCACCACTAGCACAGATACGCAGTATTTT. Amino acid sequence: CASGGSTTSTDTQYF. The full variable domain, rest sourced from reference TRBV2 and TRBJ2-3, is EPEVTQTPSHQVTQMGQEVILRCVPISNHLYFYWYRQILGQKVEFLVSFYNNEISEKSEIFDDQFSVERPDGSNFTLKIRSTKLEDSAMYFCASGGSTTSTDTQYFGPGTRLTVL.

This clonotype has more than one count but fewer than ten. The CDR3 DNA is TGTGCCAGCAGTTACTCGGCCGGGAGCTCCTACGAGCAGTACTTC. It specifies CASSYSAGSSYEQYF. This rearrangement joins TRBV6-5 to TRBJ2-7; a possible D gene is TRBD2 (6 bases). Germline CDR1 MNHEY, CDR2 SVGAGI. Trimming left V 0 bases short and J 0 bases short, with 9 bases between. This CDR3 is built from 15 residues.

This clonotype was seen many times. The V gene is TRBV12-3 or TRBV12-4, the J gene TRBJ2-3; TRBD1 matches 7 bases. The CDR3 sequence is 15 residues long. Germline trimming cut 6 bases from V and 0 bases from J; bases unmatched to any gene: 6. CDR3 sequence (DNA): TGTGCCAGCAGCGAGGACAGGACCAGCACAGATACGCAGTATTTT. This encodes CASSEDRTSTDTQYF.

This clonotype has ten or more counts. This chain uses TRBV1 with TRBJ2-7; TRBD2, as called in the table, went unchecked against the DNA. TRBV1 is described as a pseudogene. CDR3 size: 15 residues. The CDR3 DNA sequence: TGCACCAGCCCCCGGCACTTAGCGCTATCCTACGAGCAGTACTTC. It is translated as CTSPRHLALSYEQYF.

Comments on this clonotype: A much more abundant neighbour one base away suggests this may be a read error. The gene calls are TRBV11-2 and TRBJ2-1; D uncertain. Germline assignment: CDR1 SGHAT and CDR2 FQNNGV. The CDR3 extends over 14 amino acids. Trimming removed 0 bases from V and 4 bases from J, with 7 bases in between. The CDR3 protein is CASSLDSAYNEQFF. CDR3 DNA sequence: TGTGCCAGCAGCTTAGATTCGGCTTACAATGAGCAGTTCTTC. The variable domain in full, completed from reference TRBV11-2 and TRBJ2-1, reads EAGVAQSPRYKIIEKRQSVAFWCNPISGHATLYWYQQILGQGPKLLIQFQNNGVVDDSQLPKDRFSAERLKGVDSTLKIQPAKLEDSAVYLCASSLDSAYNEQFFGPGTRLTVL.

Note on this clonotype: This could be a read error, since a much larger clone is one nucleotide away. V gene TRBV4-1 combines with J gene TRBJ2-1; 7 bases are shared with TRBD1. CDR3 length equals 15 residues. Germline CDR1 is MGHRA and CDR2 is YSYEKL. J gave up 15 bases and V 0 bases, and 14 bases lay outside the gene matches. As DNA, the CDR3 is TGCGCCAGCAGCCAAGAAAAGTGGGCAGGGGGTGATCGGTTCTTC. This encodes CASSQEKWAGGDRFF.

As to this clonotype: This may arise from a read error, as a much more abundant clone is one base away. This chain connects TRBV7-9 to TRBJ2-5; 8 bases line up with TRBD2. Germline V gene data show CDR1 as SEHNR and CDR2 as FQNEAQ (reference sequence). The CDR3 runs to 14 residues. The CDR3 is CASSDGGAEKTRYF. CDR3 DNA: TGTGCCAGCAGCGACGGGGGGGCCGAGAAGACCCGGTACTTC. Based on the CDR3 plus reference TRBV7-9 and TRBJ2-5, the full variable domain is DTGVSQNPRHKITKRGQNVTFRCDPISEHNRLYWYRQTLGQGPEFLTYFQNEAQLEKSRLLSDRFSAERPKGSFSTLEIQRTEQGDSAMYLCASSDGGAEKTRYFGPGTRLLVL.

This clonotype was seen repeatedly, ten times or more. This chain joins TRBV24-1 and TRBJ2-3; 7 bases are shared with TRBD1. CDR1 is KGHDR and CDR2 is SFDVKD in the germline V gene. The CDR3 extends over 14 amino acids. V gave up 4 bases and J gave up 11 bases; unmatched junction bases: 11. The CDR3 loop is CATSDPRQGIGQYF. CDR3 bases: TGTGCCACCAGTGACCCCCGACAGGGTATAGGGCAGTATTTT.

This clonotype was seen more than once but under ten times. This chain joins TRBV7-2 and TRBJ2-1; 9 nucleotides align to TRBD2. Trimming cost V 1 base and J 8 bases; bases outside gene matches: 12. Germline loops: CDR1 SGHTA, CDR2 FQGNSA. CDR3 size: 17 residues. Written as DNA, the CDR3 is TGTGCCAGCAGCTTAGAAGGCCTAGCGGGATTACAAGATGAGCAGTTCTTC. It codes for CASSLEGLAGLQDEQFF.

This clonotype occurred many times. The chain couples TRBV29-1 to TRBJ2-7, with 14 nucleotides matching TRBD2. V gave up 6 bases and J gave up 6 bases; unmatched junction bases: 10. The length of the CDR3 is 15 residues. Germline lookup yields CDR1 SQVTM and CDR2 ANQGSEA. CDR3 sequence: CSVFGLAGGRGEQYF. Written as DNA, the CDR3 is TGCAGCGTATTTGGACTAGCGGGAGGAAGAGGCGAGCAGTACTTC.

About this clonotype: An end of the junction differs from the germline gene, which may be a read error. The chain combines TRBV30 with TRBJ2-7, with D maybe TRBD2 (5 bases). Germline V gives CDR1 GTSNPN, CDR2 SVGIG (reference sequence). The CDR3 is 15 residues long. CDR3 sequence: CAWSPPGMISYERYF. DNA of the CDR3: TGTGCCTGGAGTCCCCCGGGGATGATCTCCTACGAGCGGTACTTC.

This rearrangement joins TRBV15 to TRBJ2-1, with D unclear. The CDR3 is 15 residues long. Per germline, CDR1 LNHNV and CDR2 YYDKDF (reference sequence). V lost 3 bases, J lost 8 bases, and 17 bases lay in between. Here the CDR3 DNA reads TGTGCCACCAGCAGGTCGGGTGTTTTGTATGATGAGCAGTTCTTC. It is translated as CATSRSGVLYDEQFF.

This clonotype occurred a few times. A read error may produce the germline difference seen at one junction end. The chain joins TRBV7-9 to TRBJ2-3; no definite D call. The germline gives CDR1 SEHNR, CDR2 FQNEAQ (reference sequence). The CDR3 covers 14 residues. This CDR3 is CAGSSPFYTDTQYF. CDR3 sequence (DNA): TGTGCCGGCAGCTCCCCGTTCTACACAGATACGCAGTATTTT.

V usage is TRBV25-1 and J usage is TRBJ2-7, with TRBD2 as a possible D gene (5 bases). V was clipped by 1 base and J by 4 bases, with 8 bases between them. Germline V gene lookup returns CDR1 MGHDK and CDR2 SYGVNS. This CDR3 comprises 13 residues. In DNA form, the CDR3 reads TGTGCCAGCAGTGAATTTGGGAGATACGAGCAGTACTTC. Amino acid sequence: CASSEFGRYEQYF.

Regarding this clonotype: One junction end does not reproduce the germline sequence, and a read error may be involved. The rearrangement links TRBV6-2 or TRBV6-3 to TRBJ2-1; 9 positions agree with TRBD2. The germline gives CDR1 MNHEY, CDR2 SVGEGT. There are 12 residues in the CDR3. CDR3 sequence reads: CSSSGSYNEQFF. CDR3 bases: TGTTCCAGTAGCGGGAGTTACAATGAGCAGTTCTTC.

There are many counts of this clonotype. The chain recombines TRBV6-5 with TRBJ1-4; 7 bases align to TRBD1. The CDR3 loop spans 13 amino acids. V was pared by 0 bases and J by 12 bases, with 4 bases of the junction left unmatched. Per germline, CDR1 MNHEY and CDR2 SVGAGI. The CDR3 sequence: CASSYSSQGELFF. In DNA, the CDR3 is TGTGCCAGCAGTTACTCGAGTCAGGGGGAACTGTTTTTT.